The rows below give T cell receptor beta chains drawn from one sample of a study of blood T cell repertoires in COVID-19. Assay: immunoSEQ multiplex PCR; the TCRdb copy retains only in-frame clones and omits some. This sample carries 85,000 to 100,000 clones, 80% of them seen once, and the ten largest clones take roughly 8.6%. Sequencing was carried out using peripheral blood. The receptor source for this set is a man in his fifties or sixties who had recovered from COVID-19. The CDR3 runs from the conserved cysteine through the conserved F or W. The D gene is left open where the match is weak. The listing skips clone size in some rows; elsewhere it reads once, few, many or a size class.

V gene	J gene	clone size	D gene	CDR3 protein	CDR3 DNA
TRBV2	TRBJ1-1	-	-	CASSALYRDTEAFF	TGTGCCAGCAGTGCTCTTTACCGCGACACTGAAGCTTTCTTT
TRBV18	TRBJ2-5	-	-	CASSRPRGPGGVETQYF	TGTGCCAGCTCACGTCCCCGGGGACCGGGGGGCGTGGAGACCCAGTACTTC
TRBV3-1/TRBV3-2	TRBJ2-7	-	-	CASSQDYGVGEQYF	TGTGCCAGCAGCCAAGATTACGGGGTAGGCGAGCAGTACTTC
TRBV21-1	TRBJ1-6	-	-	CASSSFRGKDSPLHF	TGTGCCAGCAGCTCGTTCAGGGGGAAGGATTCACCCCTCCACTTT
TRBV2	TRBJ2-2	-	TRBD2	CASRLGGSTGELFF	TGTGCCAGCAGGTTGGGCGGGAGCACCGGGGAGCTGTTTTTT
TRBV6-6	TRBJ1-6	few	TRBD1	CASRPAGGGPLHF	TGTGCCAGCAGACCCGCAGGGGGTGGACCCCTCCACTTT
TRBV24-1	TRBJ2-1	-	TRBD2	CATSEPSGSSYNEQFF	TGTGCCACCAGTGAACCAAGCGGGAGCTCCTACAATGAGCAGTTCTTC
TRBV9	TRBJ2-1	-	TRBD2	CASSVETSGSYNEQFF	TGTGCCAGCAGCGTAGAAACTAGCGGGTCCTACAATGAGCAGTTCTTC
TRBV9	TRBJ2-7	once	-	CASSYRGAGAKQYF	TGTGCCAGCAGCTACCGAGGGGCAGGGGCCAAGCAGTACTTC
TRBV3-1/TRBV3-2	TRBJ2-7	-	TRBD1	CASSQPGQDPFFYEQYF	TGTGCCAGCAGCCAACCGGGACAGGATCCCTTTTTCTACGAGCAGTACTTC
TRBV24-1	TRBJ2-7	-	-	CATARGGGYEQYF	TGTGCCACGGCGAGAGGGGGGGGCTACGAGCAGTACTTC
TRBV7-2	TRBJ2-7	-	-	CASTLSYEQYF	TGTGCCAGCACTCTCTCCTACGAGCAGTACTTC
TRBV11-2	TRBJ1-3	-	-	CASSSGGNTIYF	TGTGCCAGCAGCTCGGGGGGAAACACCATATATTTT
TRBV11-2	TRBJ2-2	few	-	CASSFSAGELFF	TGTGCCAGCAGCTTTAGTGCCGGGGAGCTGTTTTTT
TRBV7-9	TRBJ2-7	-	TRBD2	CASSLATSGVSYEQYF	TGTGCCAGCAGCTTAGCGACTAGCGGGGTCTCCTACGAGCAGTACTTC
TRBV12-5	TRBJ1-1	-	-	CASGWSKNTEAFF	TGTGCTAGTGGTTGGAGTAAAAACACTGAAGCTTTCTTT
TRBV5-1	TRBJ2-6	once	TRBD1	CASSLRGRGGGANVLTF	TGCGCCAGCAGCTTGAGGGGGCGCGGCGGTGGGGCCAACGTCCTGACTTTC
TRBV25-1	TRBJ2-5	few	-	CASSERGRGGETQYF	TGTGCCAGCAGTGAAAGGGGCAGGGGAGGGGAGACCCAGTACTTC
TRBV25-1	TRBJ2-2	-	TRBD1	CASSERVGQGNTGELFF	TGTGCCAGCAGTGAACGGGTGGGACAGGGGAACACCGGGGAGCTGTTTTTT
TRBV2	TRBJ1-6	-	TRBD1	CASSDTGERSPLHF	TGTGCCAGCAGTGACACAGGGGAACGGTCACCCCTCCACTTT
TRBV10-3	TRBJ2-1	-	TRBD1	CAISQSGTGGFNEQFF	TGTGCCATCAGTCAATCCGGGACAGGGGGCTTCAATGAGCAGTTCTTC
TRBV6-4	TRBJ1-2	-	TRBD1	CASSDSPGRGHGGYTF	TGTGCCAGCAGTGACTCGCCGGGCAGGGGGCATGGAGGCTACACCTTC
TRBV11-2	TRBJ2-3	-	TRBD2	CASSLFGGGEATQYF	TGTGCCAGCAGCTTATTTGGCGGGGGGGAGGCTACGCAGTATTTT
TRBV4-2	TRBJ2-1	-	-	CASSQDLVRIGEQFF	TGTGCCAGCAGCCAAGATCTAGTGAGGATTGGGGAGCAGTTCTTC
TRBV7-2	TRBJ1-2	-	-	CASSWGLSGYTF	TGTGCCAGCAGCTGGGGCCTAAGTGGCTACACCTTC
TRBV7-3	TRBJ2-7	-	TRBD2	CASSLLGTSGTFVHEQYF	TGTGCCAGCAGCTTACTTGGGACTAGCGGGACTTTTGTCCACGAGCAGTACTTC
TRBV19	TRBJ2-3	-	TRBD2	CASSGRGPLAGGSTDTQYF	TGTGCCAGTAGTGGCAGGGGGCCGCTAGCGGGAGGATCCACAGATACGCAGTATTTT
TRBV6-5	TRBJ2-7	-	-	CASSYGVGRGSYEQYF	TGTGCCAGCAGTTACGGGGTCGGGCGAGGGTCCTACGAGCAGTACTTC
TRBV19	TRBJ2-3	-	-	CATRAAGDTQYF	TGTGCCACCCGGGCCGCGGGAGATACGCAGTATTTT
TRBV11-2	TRBJ2-2	-	TRBD1	CASSRGQGNTGELFF	TGTGCCAGCAGCCGGGGACAGGGGAACACCGGGGAGCTGTTTTTT
TRBV7-6	TRBJ2-7	once	TRBD1	CASSLSWTGTYEQYF	TGTGCCAGCAGCCTCTCCTGGACAGGAACCTACGAGCAGTACTTC
TRBV28	TRBJ2-7	-	TRBD2	CASSRAGTSYEQYF	TGTGCCAGCAGCCGAGCGGGAACCTCCTACGAGCAGTACTTC
TRBV15	TRBJ2-1	-	TRBD2	CATSASSVTSGWFYNEQFF	TGTGCCACCAGCGCCTCTTCGGTGACTAGCGGGTGGTTCTACAATGAGCAGTTCTTC
TRBV11-2	TRBJ2-5	-	TRBD2	CASSLLAGGQETQYF	TGTGCCAGCAGCTTACTAGCGGGGGGGCAAGAGACCCAGTACTTC
TRBV7-2	TRBJ2-1	-	TRBD2	CASSYSSSGRNEQFF	TGTGCCAGCAGCTACTCATCTAGCGGCCGAAATGAGCAGTTCTTC